This TCR beta chain was identified during a study of CXCR3-negative and CXCR3-positive naive CD8 T cells (dated by TCRdb to between 2019 and 2020). As for the study more broadly: In total, some 130 million TRB reads were obtained, corresponding to roughly 1.5 +/- 0.3 million reads per library. The diversity and physicochemical repertoire analyses included around 10 donors pooled from two independent experiments. TRBV-TRBJ cluster analysis included naive subsets from 5 donors and memory cells from 3 donors. Study-level results and caveats: Because CXCR3 expression was partially decreased after cryopreservation, freshly isolated PBMCs were used for most assays. Both naive subsets had comparably high repertoire diversity, while memory CD8+ T cells had much lower repertoire diversity. Compared with CXCR3-negative naive cells, CXCR3-positive naive cells had TRB CDR3s with higher hydrophobicity (lower Kidera factor 4), lower energy, and higher strength and volume indices. Surface CD5, linked to self-reactivity in mice, was comparable between naive subsets; TCR interaction strength was therefore also inferred from TRB CDR3 physicochemical properties. TRBV-TRBJ usage was similar between naive CXCR3-negative and CXCR3-positive cells from the same donor, while memory cells showed distinct patterns.

Measured from the cysteine to the phenylalanine, the CDR3 is 15 residues long. Only the protein sequence is given. The germline V gene encodes CDR1 MNHEY and CDR2 SMNVEV (reference sequence). In regard to this clonotype: Its antigen is still unknown.

Sequencing instrument: NextSeq 550. The Human TCR Profiling Kit (MiLaboratory) was used to prepare UMI-labeled 5' RACE TRB cDNA libraries. cDNA synthesis used the entire amount of extracted RNA, and PCR amplification then used the entire amount of cDNA produced. Libraries were prepared in parallel using an identical number of PCR cycles. Regarding the original processing steps: With a minimum of two reads required per UMI, MIGEC and MiXCR pulled out about 52,000 +/- 9,100 unique UMI-labeled TRB cDNA molecules from each library. Each library averaged roughly 36,000 +/- 9,600 functional in-frame TRB CDR3 nucleotide clonotypes without stop codons. After downsampling to 5000 UMI-labeled TRB molecules per sample, diversity metrics such as normalized Shannon-Wiener and Chao1 were calculated in VDJtools. For the central five CDR3 residues, VDJtools calculated physicochemical properties weighted by clonotype size, namely interaction energy, strength, volume and Kidera factor 4. TCRdb reprocessed the reads and assigns one entry to each CDR3 protein sequence, leaving out DNA. It is TCRdb's table, rather than the study itself, that gives the V and J calls and clone size. The sample table on file contains about 60,000 distinct CDR3 sequences. The ten top clones hold roughly 0.73% of the sample.

Each CD8+ T cell subset was flow-sorted in triplicate, with some 300,000 cells per subset placed directly into RLT lysis buffer. To exclude memory contaminants, naive CD8+ T cells were stringently defined as CD45RO-CCR7+CD27+CD95-. Peripheral blood mononuclear cells were isolated from buffy coats by standard density gradient centrifugation. Naive CXCR3-negative and CXCR3-positive CD8+ T cells were flow-sorted using a FACSAria III. Total RNA was extracted from sorted cells with an RNeasy Mini Kit. The chain employs TRBV27 and TRBJ1-2. The clonotype originates from a human donor in good health. Some clones in this sample may be carry-over from other donors' samples. Sequenced sample: naive CXCR3+ CD8+ T cells from blood. What the cell subset or site label conveys for this sample: CD45RO-CCR7+CD27+CD95- naive CD8+ T cells expressing CXCR3 (TNR3+). CDR3 loop: CASSLFRSSNYGYTF.